These 8 T cell receptor beta chains came from one sample sequenced in a study of blood T cell repertoires in COVID-19 (dated by TCRdb to 2018 to 2021). To prepare the library, the immunoSEQ multiplex PCR assay was applied. TCRdb holds this immuneACCESS table with in-frame rearrangements only. Some clones are missing; in checked studies, unresolved V genes explain under half, and the rest has no known cause. Recorded for this sample are roughly 250,000 clones; roughly 86% of them occurred a single time. The top ten clones comprise more than 2% of the sample. Sequenced: PBMCs or T cells enriched from blood (not recorded which). These receptors were collected from a woman aged 50 to 65 who had recovered from COVID-19.

This chain links TRBV5-1 with TRBJ2-5; 10 nucleotides match TRBD2. The J segment lost 5 bases and the V segment lost 4 bases, leaving 8 bases of the junction unmatched. Germline V gene data show CDR1 as SGHRS and CDR2 as YFSETQ. The CDR3 consists of 15 residues. CDR3 sequence (DNA): TGCGCCAGCAGCCCCACCGGGACTAGCGAGGAGACCCAGTACTTC. It encodes CASSPTGTSEETQYF. Combining the CDR3 with reference TRBV5-1 and TRBJ2-5 gives the whole variable domain KAGVTQTPRYLIKTRGQQVTLSCSPISGHRSVSWYQQTPGQGLQFLFEYFSETQRNKGNFPGRFSGRQFSNSRSEMNVSTLELGDSALYLCASSPTGTSEETQYFGPGTRLLVL.

V and J are TRBV30 and TRBJ2-7; D is uncertain. V lost 0 bases to trimming and J lost 10 bases, with 10 bases between them. CDR3 length equals 11 residues. Germline-derived CDR1 and CDR2 are GTSNPN and SVGIG (reference sequence). The CDR3 spells CAWSVLEFQYF. As DNA, the CDR3 is TGTGCCTGGAGTGTATTGGAGTTCCAGTACTTC.

The gene calls are TRBV10-1 and TRBJ1-6; 8 bases map to TRBD1. V lost 5 bases and J lost 8; bases outside the gene matches: 5. The germline gives CDR1 WNHNN, CDR2 SYGVQD (reference sequence). This CDR3 has 14 residues. CDR3 nucleotide sequence: TGCGCCAGCAGTACAGGGGGATATGATTCACCCCTCCACTTT. It is translated as CASSTGGYDSPLHF.

The rearrangement links TRBV6-5 to TRBJ1-4, with D unresolved. V gave up 2 bases and J gave up 5 bases, with 12 bases separating them. The CDR3 is 15 amino acids. Germline loops: CDR1 MNHEY, CDR2 SVGAGI. The chain's CDR3 is CASSYGRVRNEKLFF. The DNA for the CDR3 is TGTGCCAGCAGTTACGGGAGGGTCCGGAATGAAAAACTGTTTTTT.

The chain recombines TRBV3-1 (or the pseudogene TRBV3-2) with TRBJ1-2; the D gene is possibly TRBD1 (5 bases). From germline, CDR1 is LGHDT and CDR2 YNNKEL (reference sequence). V was clipped by 0 bases and J by 6 bases, with 11 bases between them. There are 14 residues in the CDR3. This chain's CDR3 is CASSQEGPLDGYTF. The CDR3 DNA sequence: TGTGCCAGCAGCCAAGAGGGGCCCCTCGATGGCTACACCTTC.

This chain uses TRBV24-1 with TRBJ1-5; D is possibly TRBD1 (5 bases). Trimming took off 4 bases at V and 6 bases at J, with 18 bases between the two ends. Germline V gene data show CDR1 as KGHDR and CDR2 as SFDVKD. This CDR3 spans 16 amino acids. The CDR3 sequence: CATSDSGVGPAQPQHF. The DNA for the CDR3 is TGTGCCACCAGTGACTCTGGTGTGGGGCCGGCTCAGCCCCAGCATTTT.

The CDR3 protein is CASSSTNSGANVLTF. The CDR3 region has the DNA TGTGCCAGCAGCTCTACGAACTCTGGGGCCAACGTCCTGACTTTC. J is TRBJ2-6 and V is TRBV11-2, with D hard to call. The length of the CDR3 is 15 residues. Germline CDR1 SGHAT, CDR2 FQNNGV. V lost 4 bases and J lost 0, with 7 bases in between. Using reference TRBV11-2 and TRBJ2-6 for the parts outside the CDR3, the full variable domain is EAGVAQSPRYKIIEKRQSVAFWCNPISGHATLYWYQQILGQGPKLLIQFQNNGVVDDSQLPKDRFSAERLKGVDSTLKIQPAKLEDSAVYLCASSSTNSGANVLTFGAGSRLTVL.

J is TRBJ1-2 and V is TRBV2, with 11 bases matching TRBD1. The germline V gene encodes CDR1 SNHLY and CDR2 FYNNEI. This CDR3 contains 15 residues. The V and J ends lost 5 bases and 4 bases, in that order; junction bases with no gene match: 6. CDR3 bases: TGTGCCAGCAGTTTGGGACAGGGGGTCGGCTATGGCTACACCTTC. Protein sequence: CASSLGQGVGYGYTF.